This TCR beta chain was retrieved from a study of blood T cells in healthy people across ages. Overall study results and limits: Age advanced and TCR beta diversity per million T cells fell, roughly linearly.

Each sample used at least 7 million PBMCs. A remark on this clonotype: Its antigen is currently unknown.

The CDR3 is 16 residues long. The use of a sample-barcoded 5' primer and a J-beta primer mix characterized a second PCR of about 7 to 12 cycles. TCRdb independently ran MiXCR on the 5' RACE reads; one entry per CDR3 protein. The sample consists of 800,000 to 900,000 distinct CDR3 sequences, under 80% of them appearing once. Material: blood. The chain carries TRBV21-1 and TRBJ2-5; the table calls TRBD1, which could not be checked here. TRBV21-1 is labeled a pseudogene. This clonotype was sampled from a man under 40 in good health. The CDR3 loop is CASSYSGTDNQETQYF. The CDR3 bases are TGTGCCAGCAGCTACTCCGGGACGGACAACCAAGAGACCCAGTACTTC.